Listed below are T cell receptor beta chains from one sample, sequenced in a study of regulatory T cells in long-lasting Graves disease. Using its own MiXCR run on the multiplex PCR reads, TCRdb lists one record per CDR3 protein. This table holds nearly 350,000 distinct CDR3 sequences, around a fifth found once. Source: peripheral blood mononuclear cells (PBMCs), taken when the disease was refractory, from a patient treated with antithyroid drugs. These receptors came from a female donor with Graves disease. Both conserved end residues are part of each CDR3.

j_gene: TRBJ1-5; v_gene: TRBV20-1; CDR3aa: CSATQGLSQPQHF
j_gene: TRBJ2-7; v_gene: TRBV5-1; CDR3aa: CASKEIRGGSYEQYF
j_gene: TRBJ1-2; v_gene: TRBV10-3; CDR3aa: CAISEGSYGYTF
j_gene: TRBJ2-2; v_gene: TRBV11-2; CDR3aa: CASGSLRQGKTGELFF
j_gene: TRBJ2-5; v_gene: TRBV20-1; CDR3aa: CSAVIEGETQYF
j_gene: TRBJ1-4; v_gene: TRBV4-3; CDR3aa: CASSQGIVGNEKLFF
j_gene: TRBJ2-5; v_gene: TRBV28; CDR3aa: CASSGTGYQETQYF
j_gene: TRBJ2-5; v_gene: TRBV20-1; CDR3aa: CSARRGETQYF
j_gene: TRBJ1-5; v_gene: TRBV5-6; CDR3aa: CASSLTGQGDQPQHF
j_gene: TRBJ1-1; v_gene: TRBV5-1; CDR3aa: CASSLAAGLRGGTEAFF
j_gene: TRBJ2-5; v_gene: TRBV7-2; CDR3aa: CASSLGGYETQYF
j_gene: TRBJ1-1; v_gene: TRBV4-1; CDR3aa: CASSQDHLNTEAFF
j_gene: TRBJ2-7; v_gene: TRBV19; CDR3aa: CASSLKVSQGPYEQYF
j_gene: TRBJ1-6; v_gene: TRBV11-2; CDR3aa: CASSQNPEGHSPLHF
j_gene: TRBJ2-5; v_gene: TRBV28; CDR3aa: CASSFLLAGDFRETQYF
j_gene: TRBJ2-1; v_gene: TRBV12-3/TRBV12-4; CDR3aa: CASSNSGNEQFF
j_gene: TRBJ1-6; v_gene: TRBV6-1; CDR3aa: CASSRQTGTSNSPLHF
j_gene: TRBJ2-7; v_gene: TRBV2; CDR3aa: CASIRAKQGGEQYF
j_gene: TRBJ1-6; v_gene: TRBV7-2; CDR3aa: CASSLEGRVGSPLHF
j_gene: TRBJ1-4; v_gene: TRBV6-1; CDR3aa: CASSEARGATNEKLFF
j_gene: TRBJ2-5; v_gene: TRBV12-3/TRBV12-4; CDR3aa: CASSFLGLEGGTQYF
j_gene: TRBJ1-2; v_gene: TRBV4-1; CDR3aa: CASSQAYPEGYTF
j_gene: TRBJ1-4; v_gene: TRBV20-1; CDR3aa: CSAAGQSGKLFF
j_gene: TRBJ1-2; v_gene: TRBV7-8; CDR3aa: CASSLVQGVYGYTF
j_gene: TRBJ2-7; v_gene: TRBV6-2/TRBV6-3; CDR3aa: CASSYSGYSPYEQYF
j_gene: TRBJ2-5; v_gene: TRBV7-7; CDR3aa: CASSLTSGGYQETQYF
j_gene: TRBJ2-3; v_gene: TRBV29-1; CDR3aa: CKAGAARDTQYF